The following is a T cell receptor beta chain sequence with its context. As yet, its antigen is unknown. This record comes from a study of cytomegalovirus exposure and HLA in healthy donors. Study findings and constraints: TCR beta chains numbering 164 were designated cytomegalovirus-associated. In a later analysis, TCR beta V- and J-gene trimming showed a link to a missense DCLRE1C variant.

The PCR employed 60 Vbeta primers together with 13 Jbeta primers. Per the original methods: About 11 million of 65 million to 95 million unique TCR beta chains were shared, per a later count. The assay was immunoSEQ multiplex PCR, and TCRdb's table has in-frame clones only and misses some. V and J calls and clone size come straight from that table; D and trimming were deduced from the DNA. The table has 250,000 or so clones, around 90% seen once; the top ten hold about 1.7%. Those who donated were healthy bone marrow donors. Material: PBMCs. The sequence derives from a girl aged 2-10 years in good health and CMV-seronegative.

This CDR3 is CASSSGGEQYF. The CDR3 DNA follows: TGTGCCAGCAGTTCCGGGGGCGAGCAGTACTTC. The gene calls are TRBV27 and TRBJ2-7, with D possibly TRBD2 on 6 matching bases. From germline, CDR1 is MNHEY and CDR2 SMNVEV (reference sequence). Deletions cut 4 bases from V and 6 bases from J, with 7 bases between. This CDR3 comprises 11 residues.